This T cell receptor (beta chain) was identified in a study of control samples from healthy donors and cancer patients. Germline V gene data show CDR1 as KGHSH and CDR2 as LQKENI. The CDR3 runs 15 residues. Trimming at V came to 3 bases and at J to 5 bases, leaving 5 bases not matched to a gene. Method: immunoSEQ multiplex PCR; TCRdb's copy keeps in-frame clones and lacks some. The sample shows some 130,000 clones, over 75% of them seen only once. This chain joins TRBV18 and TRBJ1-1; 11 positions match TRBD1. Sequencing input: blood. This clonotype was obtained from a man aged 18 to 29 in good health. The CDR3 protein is CASSPGTGGRTEAFF. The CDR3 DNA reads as TGTGCCAGCTCACCCGGGACAGGGGGTAGGACTGAAGCTTTCTTT.